Each of the 24 T cell receptor beta chains below was sequenced from the same sample in a study of T cells in women clearing cervical HPV infection. Clones were read by immunoSEQ multiplex PCR, and TCRdb kept only the in-frame ones, dropping some. Seen in this sample are tens of thousands of clones; the ten most common clones hold roughly a quarter. Sequenced sample: blood buffy coat. The origin of the receptors is a woman between 18 and 75 years old with a cervical HPV16 infection that either progressed to CIN3+ or cleared (not recorded which).

A note on this clone: The missing CDR3 end, 3 residues past where the read stops, is filled in from the germline J gene. The chain has TRBV11-2 and TRBJ2-7; maybe TRBD1 (6 bases). The germline CDR1 and CDR2 sequences are SGHAT and FQNNGV. The V end lost 7 bases, the J end lost 0 bases, and 13 bases lay between the germline ends. CDR3 size: 14 residues. The sequenced CDR3 bases are TGTGCCAGCACCTGGGGGCAGGGCTCCTACGAG. The encoded protein is CASTWGQGSYE. The entire CDR3 sequence reads CASTWGQGSYEQYF.

Partial CDR3 DNA: TGCGCCAGCAGCTTGGTCCCCGGGACAGAAAATGAAAAA. Amino acids: CASSLVPGTENEK. The CDR3 reads in full as CASSLVPGTENEKLFF. J is TRBJ1-4 and V is TRBV5-1; 7 bases agree with TRBD1. Coverage ceases 3 residues before the CDR3 finishes, and the germline J gene fills in the end. Germline lookup yields CDR1 SGHRS and CDR2 YFSETQ. The CDR3 has 16 residues. The trim removed 0 bases at V and 5 bases at J, leaving 7 bases unmatched. Variable domain in full (rest from reference TRBV5-1 and TRBJ1-4): KAGVTQTPRYLIKTRGQQVTLSCSPISGHRSVSWYQQTPGQGLQFLFEYFSETQRNKGNFPGRFSGRQFSNSRSEMNVSTLELGDSALYLCASSLVPGTENEKLFFGSGTQLSVL.

On this clone: Coverage ceases 3 residues before the CDR3 finishes, and the germline J gene fills in the end. V gene TRBV5-6 combines with J gene TRBJ1-1; 8 bases agree with TRBD1. Trimming cost V 0 bases and J 6 bases; bases outside gene matches: 4. This CDR3 region has 14 residues. CDR1 and CDR2 from the germline V gene are SGHDT and YYEEEE. The sequenced part of the CDR3 DNA is TGTGCCAGCAGCTTGGCACAGGGGGTCCCTGAA. Protein sequence: CASSLAQGVPE. The complete CDR3 protein is CASSLAQGVPEAFF.

Notes on this clone: The read finishes 3 residues shy of the CDR3 end, and the germline J gene is used to complete it. The chain recombines TRBV2 with TRBJ1-1; D ambiguous. Germline V gives CDR1 SNHLY, CDR2 FYNNEI. There are 16 residues in the CDR3. Trimming left V 4 bases short and J 0 bases short, with 15 bases between. CDR3 sequence: CASSGPTGSLNTEAFF. The DNA read from the CDR3 is TGTGCCAGCAGTGGTCCCACCGGGTCCTTGAACACTGAA.

Points on this clone: Read coverage stops 3 residues before the CDR3 terminus; the germline J gene supplies the remainder. The chain carries TRBV30 and TRBJ2-7, with 9 bases identical to TRBD1. There are 14 residues in the CDR3. Germline CDR1 is GTSNPN and CDR2 is SVGIG (reference sequence). J lost 3 bases, V lost 3 bases, and 6 bases had no gene match. CDR3: CAWRPGTGFYEQYF. The sequenced CDR3 bases are TGTGCCTGGAGACCCGGGACAGGGTTCTACGAG.

Comments on this clone: The CDR3 end is not reached by the read, which stops 3 residues before it; the germline J gene fills it in. V gene TRBV2 combines with J gene TRBJ2-3; D gene ambiguous. Trimming stripped 6 bases from V and 8 bases from J, with 9 bases between. The CDR3 sequence is 11 residues long. Per germline, CDR1 SNHLY and CDR2 FYNNEI. Partial CDR3 DNA: TGTGCCAGCAGCCTTAGTGGTACG. It codes for CASSLSGT. The whole CDR3 protein reads CASSLSGTQYF.

Remarks on this clone: The observed sequence ends 3 residues before the CDR3 terminus, with the missing tail filled in from the germline J gene. The J gene is TRBJ2-6, the V gene TRBV12-5; D is perhaps TRBD1 (5 bases). This CDR3 is built from 19 residues. Looked up from germline, CDR1 is LGHNT and CDR2 is FRNRAP. The ends were cut back, 0 bases at V and 0 bases at J, with 15 bases in the middle. Incomplete CDR3 DNA: TGTGCTAGTGGTTTGGTACCGTTCGACAGTCTCTCTGGGGCCAACGTC. Translated: CASGLVPFDSLSGANV. The full-length CDR3 reads as CASGLVPFDSLSGANVLTF.

Turning to this clone: The observed sequence ends 3 residues before the CDR3 terminus, with the missing tail filled in from the germline J gene. V usage is TRBV9 and J usage is TRBJ1-3; no clear D gene. The CDR3 extends over 19 amino acids. CDR1 SGDLS and CDR2 YYNGEE come from the germline V gene. V was cut by 4 bases and J by 1 base, with 24 bases left in between. Incomplete CDR3 DNA: TGTGCCAGCAGCCCCCAGGAGGCAGGATCTGTGTTTTCTGGAAACACC. Its protein is CASSPQEAGSVFSGNT. The entire CDR3 protein is CASSPQEAGSVFSGNTIYF.

Note on this clone: The CDR3 end is not reached by the read, which stops 3 residues before it; the germline J gene fills it in. The V call is TRBV6-2 or TRBV6-3, the J call TRBJ2-2; the D gene is possibly TRBD1 (5 bases). With 7 bases removed from V and 4 bases from J, the gap between germline ends came to 10 bases. The germline gives CDR1 MNHEY, CDR2 SVGEGT. This CDR3 contains 13 residues. The DNA read from the CDR3 is TGTGCCAGCAAGGTTGGGGCCACCGGGGAG. Amino acids: CASKVGATGE. The whole CDR3 protein reads CASKVGATGELFF.

The CDR3 is CASSLDRGREQYF. The DNA read from the CDR3 is TGTGCCAGCAGCTTAGACAGGGGGCGCGAG. This sequence joins TRBV7-3 and TRBJ2-7; 10 bases match TRBD1. With the read ending 3 residues before the CDR3 end, the germline J gene is used to fill in that end. CDR3 length: 13 residues. Germline CDR1 SGHTA, CDR2 FQGTGA. The V segment lost 2 bases and the J segment 6 bases; nucleotides outside the gene matches: 1.

Points on this clone: The CDR3 goes on 3 residues after the read ends, and that part is filled in from the germline J gene. The chain employs TRBV13 and TRBJ2-3; 7 bases match TRBD1. The CDR3 extends over 14 amino acids. CDR1 is PRHDT and CDR2 is FYEKMQ in the germline V gene (reference sequence). CDR3 bases read: TGTGCCAGCAGTTCTACAGGGGCGCAAGAGACG. The encoded protein is CASSSTGAQET. The complete CDR3 reads CASSSTGAQETQYF.

With regard to this clone: The sequenced fragment ends 3 residues before the CDR3 boundary, so the rest is inferred from the germline J gene. This chain uses TRBV6-1 with TRBJ2-2, with D maybe TRBD1 (6 bases). From germline, CDR1 is MNHNS and CDR2 SASEGT. The CDR3 has 17 amino acids. Deletions cut 1 base from V and 4 bases from J, with 16 bases between. The covered CDR3 bases are TGTGCCAGCAGTGAAGGGACAGCGACCGCGATCACCGGGGAG. Translation gives CASSEGTATAITGE. The full CDR3 protein is CASSEGTATAITGELFF.

As concerns this clone: The read halts 3 residues ahead of the CDR3 end, with the missing end drawn from the germline J gene. The chain combines TRBV10-3 with TRBJ2-7, with 9 nucleotides matching TRBD1. The J segment lost 5 bases and the V segment lost 11 bases, leaving 13 bases of the junction unmatched. The CDR3 has 14 residues. Germline values: CDR1 ENHRY, CDR2 SYGVKD. CDR3 DNA (partial): TGTGCCTCTAATACCGGGACAGGGTTAAACGAG. As protein: CASNTGTGLNE. The full CDR3 protein is CASNTGTGLNEQYF.

On this clone itself: Read data end 3 residues before the CDR3 end; the end is taken from the germline J gene. J is TRBJ1-1 and V is TRBV7-6; D remains unclear. Trimming cost V 1 base and J 3 bases, with 6 bases left between them. Germline V gene data show CDR1 as SGHVS and CDR2 as FNYEAQ. The CDR3 has 13 residues. The CDR3 bases that were read are TGTGCCAGCAGCTTAGAATCTTACACTGAA. As protein: CASSLESYTE. The complete CDR3 protein is CASSLESYTEAFF.

Concerning this clone: The CDR3 goes on 3 residues after the read ends, and that part is filled in from the germline J gene. The chain is built from TRBV20-1 and TRBJ2-3; possible D gene TRBD1, 5 bases. CDR3 length: 15 residues. Germline CDR1 is DFQATT and CDR2 is SNEGSKA (reference sequence). The CDR3 loop is CSARVAVGDNQPQYF. CDR3 DNA, as far as it was read: TGCAGTGCTAGAGTAGCCGTAGGGGATAATCAGCCG.

As regards this clone: The read terminates 3 residues before the CDR3 end, so the remaining end is supplied by the germline J gene. This chain joins TRBV20-1 and TRBJ2-4; tentative D call: TRBD2 (6 bases). The germline V gene encodes CDR1 DFQATT and CDR2 SNEGSKA (reference sequence). V lost 6 bases and J 4 bases, leaving 10 bases between the germline ends. CDR3 length: 12 residues. CDR3 region: CSAAGLKNIQYF. CDR3 bases read: TGCAGTGCAGCGGGTCTTAAAAACATT.

With regard to this clone: With the read ending 3 residues before the CDR3 end, the germline J gene is used to fill in that end. The chain combines TRBV30 with TRBJ2-2; TRBD2 matches 10 bases. The CDR3 has 18 residues. V dropped 3 bases and J dropped 4; count of bases not matched to a gene: 14. Germline V lookup: CDR1 GTSNPN, CDR2 SVGIG (reference sequence). The chain's CDR3 is CAWSLSIGLAAPTGELFF. The CDR3 bases that were read are TGTGCCTGGAGCCTAAGTATAGGACTAGCGGCTCCCACCGGGGAG.

The sequenced CDR3 bases are TGTGCCAGCAGTGAAGAAGGGTCGAACACTGAA. Protein product: CASSEEGSNTE. The full-length CDR3 reads as CASSEEGSNTEAFF. V gene TRBV2 combines with J gene TRBJ1-1; D remains unclear. The read stops 3 residues short of the end of the CDR3; the missing end is completed from the germline J gene. Germline CDR1 SNHLY, CDR2 FYNNEI. CDR3 length equals 14 residues. Trimming took 1 base from V and 1 from J, leaving 7 bases between them.

Regarding this clone: The read terminates 3 residues ahead of where the CDR3 ends, so the germline J gene completes it. The chain joins TRBV20-1 to TRBJ2-1; 8 bases align to TRBD2. Germline CDR1 reads DFQATT; CDR2 reads SNEGSKA (reference sequence). This CDR3 contains 14 residues. V lost 5 bases, J lost 8 bases, and 11 bases stayed unmatched. The sequenced part of the CDR3 DNA is TGCAGTGCTGCCAATAATCCGGGACTAGATGAG. It is translated as CSAANNPGLDE. The CDR3 in its entirety is CSAANNPGLDEQFF.

CDR3 residues: CASSRQNSNSPLHF. CDR3 bases read: TGTGCCAGTAGTAGACAGAACTCTAATTCACCC. V and J are TRBV19 and TRBJ1-6; TRBD1 is a possible D gene (5 bases). The CDR3 goes on 3 residues after the read ends, and that part is filled in from the germline J gene. V lost 4 bases and J 6 bases, leaving 10 bases between the germline ends. The germline CDR1 and CDR2 sequences are LNHDA and SQIVND (reference sequence). This CDR3 is built from 14 residues. The variable domain in full, completed from reference TRBV19 and TRBJ1-6, reads DGGITQSPKYLFRKEGQNVTLSCEQNLNHDAMYWYRQDPGQGLRLIYYSQIVNDFQKGDIAEGYSVSREKKESFPLTVTSAQKNPTAFYLCASSRQNSNSPLHFGNGTRLTVT.

Worth noting for this clone: The read ends 3 residues shy of where the CDR3 ends; the end is completed using the germline J gene. V is TRBV7-8 and J is TRBJ1-1; possibly TRBD1 for D (6 bases). This CDR3 region has 14 residues. The V end was cut by 3 bases, the J end by 2 bases, with 10 bases between. Germline V gives CDR1 SGHVS, CDR2 FQNEAQ. Here the CDR3 reads CASSFGTRNTEAFF. The part of the CDR3 DNA that was read is TGTGCCAGCAGCTTTGGGACACGCAACACTGAA.

To note about this clone: The CDR3 end lies 3 residues beyond the end of the read and is filled in from the germline J gene. This rearrangement joins TRBV18 to TRBJ1-2; D gene uncertain. The CDR3 has 14 amino acids. The germline V gene has CDR1 KGHSH and CDR2 LQKENI. CDR3 DNA (partial): TGTGCCAGCTCATATCGCGGGGAGACCTACGAC. Its protein is CASSYRGETYD. The whole CDR3 protein is CASSYRGETYDYTF.

The part of the CDR3 DNA that was read is TGTGCCAGCACCCCACGTCTATTGACAGTTCACAATGAG. Translating it yields CASTPRLLTVHNE. The entire CDR3 reads CASTPRLLTVHNEQFF. The chain uses TRBV18 and TRBJ2-1; D is perhaps TRBD1 (5 bases). The read is 3 residues too short to cover the CDR3 end, so that end is filled in from the germline J gene. Germline assignment: CDR1 KGHSH and CDR2 LQKENI. This CDR3 comprises 16 residues. V lost 8 bases, J lost 5 bases, and 22 bases lay in between.

For this clone: The read terminates 3 residues ahead of where the CDR3 ends, so the germline J gene completes it. The rearrangement links TRBV6-4 to TRBJ2-2, with D tentatively TRBD1 (5 bases). Trimming took 2 bases from V and 3 from J, leaving 13 bases between them. The germline V gene encodes CDR1 MRHNA and CDR2 SNTAGT. The CDR3 has 16 residues. CDR3 DNA (partial): TGTGCCAGCAGTGACCACCGCTTAGGGGACACCGGGGAG. This gives the protein CASSDHRLGDTGE. The full CDR3 protein reads CASSDHRLGDTGELFF.